This entry concerns a single T cell receptor beta chain. The sample is drawn from a study of blood T cell repertoires in COVID-19. Study context: The United States, Italy and Spain were the sources of the acute and convalescent COVID-19 samples.

The repertoire was sequenced with immunoSEQ multiplex PCR; TCRdb's copy has only in-frame clones and lacks some. There are roughly 30,000 clones in the sample; about 78% occur only once, and 7.4% lies in the top ten. The CDR3 extends over 15 amino acids. With 6 bases clipped from V and 0 bases from J, the junction kept 6 bases outside the gene matches. Germline V lookup: CDR1 MNHEY, CDR2 SVGAGI. Specimen: peripheral blood. This chain connects TRBV6-5 to TRBJ2-5; 8 bases are a match to TRBD2. This receptor was identified in a woman aged 60-75 years with acute or convalescent COVID-19. The CDR3: CASRAGGMYQETQYF. CDR3 in DNA: TGTGCCAGCAGGGCGGGGGGAATGTACCAAGAGACCCAGTACTTC.